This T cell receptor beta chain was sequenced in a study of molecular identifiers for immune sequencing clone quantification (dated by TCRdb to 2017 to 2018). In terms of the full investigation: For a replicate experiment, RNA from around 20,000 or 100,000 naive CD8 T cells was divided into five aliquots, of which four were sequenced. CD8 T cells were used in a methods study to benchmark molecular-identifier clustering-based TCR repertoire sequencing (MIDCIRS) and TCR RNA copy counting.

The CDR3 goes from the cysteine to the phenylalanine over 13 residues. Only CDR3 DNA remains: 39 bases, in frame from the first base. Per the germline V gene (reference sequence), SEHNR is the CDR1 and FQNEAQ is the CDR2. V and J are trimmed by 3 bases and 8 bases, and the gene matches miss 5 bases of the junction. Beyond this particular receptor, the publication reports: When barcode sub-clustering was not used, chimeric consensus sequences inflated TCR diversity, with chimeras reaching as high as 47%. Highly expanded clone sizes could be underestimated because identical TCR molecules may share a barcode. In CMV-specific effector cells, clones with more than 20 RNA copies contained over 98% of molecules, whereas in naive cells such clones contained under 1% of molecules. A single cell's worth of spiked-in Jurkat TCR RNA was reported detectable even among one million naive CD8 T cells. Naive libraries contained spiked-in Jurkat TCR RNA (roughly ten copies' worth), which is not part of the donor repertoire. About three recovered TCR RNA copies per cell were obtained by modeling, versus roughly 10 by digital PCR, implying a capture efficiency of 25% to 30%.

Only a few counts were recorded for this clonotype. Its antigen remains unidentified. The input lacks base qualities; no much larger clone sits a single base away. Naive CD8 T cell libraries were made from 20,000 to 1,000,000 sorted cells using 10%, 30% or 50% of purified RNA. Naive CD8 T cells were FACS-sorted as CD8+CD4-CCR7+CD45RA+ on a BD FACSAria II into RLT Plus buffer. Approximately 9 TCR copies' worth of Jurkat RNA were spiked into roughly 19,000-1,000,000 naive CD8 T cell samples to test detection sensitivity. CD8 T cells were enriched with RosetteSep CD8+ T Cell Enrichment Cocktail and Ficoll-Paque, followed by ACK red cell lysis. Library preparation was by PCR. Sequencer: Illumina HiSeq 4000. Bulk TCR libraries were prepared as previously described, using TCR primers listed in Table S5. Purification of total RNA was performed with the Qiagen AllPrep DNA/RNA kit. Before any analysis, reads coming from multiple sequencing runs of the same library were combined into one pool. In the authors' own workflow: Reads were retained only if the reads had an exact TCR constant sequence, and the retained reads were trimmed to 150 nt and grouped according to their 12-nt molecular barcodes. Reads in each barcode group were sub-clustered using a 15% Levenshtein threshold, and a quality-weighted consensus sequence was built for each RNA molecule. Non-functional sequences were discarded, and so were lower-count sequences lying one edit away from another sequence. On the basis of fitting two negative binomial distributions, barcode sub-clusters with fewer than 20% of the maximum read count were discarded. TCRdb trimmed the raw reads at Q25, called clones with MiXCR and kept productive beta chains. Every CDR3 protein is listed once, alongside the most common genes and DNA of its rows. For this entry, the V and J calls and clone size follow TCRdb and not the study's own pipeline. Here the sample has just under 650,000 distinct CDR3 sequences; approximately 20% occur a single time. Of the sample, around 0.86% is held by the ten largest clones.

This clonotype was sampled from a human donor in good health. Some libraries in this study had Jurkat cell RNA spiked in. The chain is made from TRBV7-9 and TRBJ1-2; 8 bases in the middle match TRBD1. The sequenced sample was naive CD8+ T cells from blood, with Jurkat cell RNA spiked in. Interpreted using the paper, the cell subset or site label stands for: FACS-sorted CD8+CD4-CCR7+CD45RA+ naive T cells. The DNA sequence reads TGTGCCAGCAGCTTGTCAGGGGGCCAAGGCTACACCTTC. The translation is CASSLSGGQGYTF.